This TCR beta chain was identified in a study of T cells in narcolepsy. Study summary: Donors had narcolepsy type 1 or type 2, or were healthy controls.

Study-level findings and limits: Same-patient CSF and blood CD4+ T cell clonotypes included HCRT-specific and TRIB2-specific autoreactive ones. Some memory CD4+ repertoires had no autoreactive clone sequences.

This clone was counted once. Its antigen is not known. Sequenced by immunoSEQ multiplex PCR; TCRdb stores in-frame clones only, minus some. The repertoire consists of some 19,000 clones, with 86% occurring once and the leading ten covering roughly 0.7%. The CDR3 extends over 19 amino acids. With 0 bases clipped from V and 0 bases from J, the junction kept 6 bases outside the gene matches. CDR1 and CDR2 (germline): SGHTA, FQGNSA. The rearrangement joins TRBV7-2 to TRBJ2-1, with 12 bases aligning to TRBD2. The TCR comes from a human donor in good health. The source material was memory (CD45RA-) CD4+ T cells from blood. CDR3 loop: CASSLATSGGPSSYNEQFF. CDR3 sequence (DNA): TGTGCCAGCAGCTTAGCTACTAGCGGGGGGCCTAGCTCCTACAATGAGCAGTTCTTC.